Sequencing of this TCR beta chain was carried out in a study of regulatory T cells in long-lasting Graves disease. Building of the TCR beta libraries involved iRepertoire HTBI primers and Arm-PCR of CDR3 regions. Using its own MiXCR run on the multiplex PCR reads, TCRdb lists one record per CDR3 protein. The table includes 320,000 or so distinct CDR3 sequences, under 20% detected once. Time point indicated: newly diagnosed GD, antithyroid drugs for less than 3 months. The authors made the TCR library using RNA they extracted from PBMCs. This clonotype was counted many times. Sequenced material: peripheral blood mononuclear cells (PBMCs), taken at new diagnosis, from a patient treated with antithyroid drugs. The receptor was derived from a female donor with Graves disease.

CDR3 coding DNA: TGTGCCAGCAGCCCCGGACTAGCTGGAGGAAACTACAATGAGCAGTTCTTC. It is translated as CASSPGLAGGNYNEQFF. This sequence joins TRBV9 and TRBJ2-1; TRBD2 aligns across 8 bases. Germline V gives CDR1 SGDLS, CDR2 YYNGEE. This CDR3 has 17 amino acids. The V segment lost 4 bases and the J segment 3 bases; nucleotides outside the gene matches: 12.